The 8 T cell receptor beta chains presented below share a single source sample, sequenced in a study of CD8 T cells in ankylosing spondylitis. From the 5' RACE reads, TCRdb called clonotypes with MiXCR, one entry per CDR3 protein. The sample has about 340,000 distinct CDR3 sequences, roughly 14% seen once; the top ten hold 0.9% to 1.2%. Sample: blood, either unsorted or a sorted T cell fraction (not recorded which). Receptors were obtained from a male donor with ankylosing spondylitis or in good health (not recorded which).

The table lists this clonotype with a few counts. The V gene is TRBV6-6, the J gene TRBJ2-7; D uncertain. CDR1 and CDR2 (germline): MNHNY, SVGAGI (reference sequence). V was clipped by 6 bases and J by 5 bases, with 11 bases between them. The CDR3 totals 12 residues. In nucleotides, the CDR3 is TGTGCCAGCAGATCCATAGGCGACGAGCAGTACTTC. It specifies CASRSIGDEQYF.

The J gene is TRBJ1-4, the V gene TRBV6-1; TRBD1 is a possible D gene (5 bases). The CDR3 has 16 amino acids. Trimming stripped 5 bases from V and 3 bases from J, with 16 bases between. Germline assignment: CDR1 MNHNS and CDR2 SASEGT. CDR3 in amino acids: CASSPTLTASNEKLFF. CDR3 DNA: TGTGCCAGCAGTCCTACCTTGACAGCCTCTAATGAAAAACTGTTTTTT.

This chain connects TRBV27 to TRBJ1-2, with 9 bases fitting TRBD1. Germline trimming cut 1 base from V and 3 bases from J; bases unmatched to any gene: 6. This CDR3 contains 16 residues. The germline CDR1 and CDR2 sequences are MNHEY and SMNVEV (reference sequence). The CDR3 nucleotides are TGTGCCAGCAGTTTATGGACAGGGGAGAATCACTATGGCTACACCTTC. Translation gives CASSLWTGENHYGYTF.

This clonotype has more than one count but fewer than ten. The chain is built from TRBV7-8 and TRBJ2-2; D remains ambiguous. V was cut by 2 bases and J by 5 bases, with 6 bases left in between. Germline V gene data show CDR1 as SGHVS and CDR2 as FQNEAQ. The CDR3 extends over 13 amino acids. The CDR3 protein is CASSLYATGELFF. The CDR3, as DNA: TGTGCCAGCAGCTTATACGCTACCGGGGAGCTGTTTTTT.

This clonotype turned up a few times. The V call is TRBV5-1, the J call TRBJ2-4, with no clear D. Trimming pared 4 bases from V and 0 bases from J, leaving 20 bases between. CDR1 is SGHRS and CDR2 is YFSETQ in the germline V gene. The CDR3 contains 18 residues. The DNA of the CDR3 is TGCGCCAGCAGCCCCTCCCGGTGGGATGAGAGAGCCAAAAACATTCAGTACTTC. This codes for CASSPSRWDERAKNIQYF.

In this sample, this clonotype turned up a few times. V usage is TRBV3-1 and J usage is TRBJ2-1; 13 bases are shared with TRBD2. The trim removed 3 bases at V and 8 bases at J, leaving 4 bases unmatched. The CDR3 contains 15 residues. Germline V lookup: CDR1 LGHDT, CDR2 YNNKEL (reference sequence). This CDR3 is CASSQGLAGIDEQFF. DNA of the CDR3: TGTGCCAGCAGCCAGGGACTAGCGGGAATTGATGAGCAGTTCTTC.

This chain connects TRBV27 to TRBJ2-1; 9 bases map to TRBD1. The CDR3 has 16 amino acids. The germline V gene has CDR1 MNHEY and CDR2 SMNVEV (reference sequence). The junction had 8 bases not matched to a gene; V was cut back by 2 bases and J by 6 bases. CDR3 in DNA: TGTGCCAGCAGTTTAGGGAGGGACAGGGCCATCAATGAGCAGTTCTTC. Its translation: CASSLGRDRAINEQFF.

This clonotype turned up a few times. The V gene is TRBV9, the J gene TRBJ1-2; TRBD1 matches 8 bases. Losses at the gene ends were 2 bases for V and 0 bases for J; bases not matched to a gene: 6. From germline, CDR1 is SGDLS and CDR2 YYNGEE. This CDR3 has 16 amino acids. DNA of the CDR3: TGTGCCAGCAGCGTTGCAGGGGGCACCCCTAACTATGGCTACACCTTC. Amino acid sequence: CASSVAGGTPNYGYTF.